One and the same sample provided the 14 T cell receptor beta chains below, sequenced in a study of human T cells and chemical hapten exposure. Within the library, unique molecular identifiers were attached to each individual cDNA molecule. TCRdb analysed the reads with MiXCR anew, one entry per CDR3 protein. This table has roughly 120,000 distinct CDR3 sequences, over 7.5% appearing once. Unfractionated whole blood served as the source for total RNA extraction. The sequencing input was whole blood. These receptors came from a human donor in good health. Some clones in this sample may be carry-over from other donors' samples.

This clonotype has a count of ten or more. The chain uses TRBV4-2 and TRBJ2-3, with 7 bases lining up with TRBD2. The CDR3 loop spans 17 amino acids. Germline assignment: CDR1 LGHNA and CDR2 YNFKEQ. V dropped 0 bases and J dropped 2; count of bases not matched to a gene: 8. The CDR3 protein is CASSQDWLAEFTDTQYF. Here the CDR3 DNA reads TGTGCCAGCAGCCAAGACTGGCTAGCGGAGTTCACAGATACGCAGTATTTT.

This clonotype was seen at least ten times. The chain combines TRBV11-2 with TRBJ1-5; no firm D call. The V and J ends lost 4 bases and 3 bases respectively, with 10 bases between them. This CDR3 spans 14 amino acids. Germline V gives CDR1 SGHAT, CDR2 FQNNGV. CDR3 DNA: TGTGCCAGCAGCTCTCCGGGTTACAATCAGCCCCAGCATTTT. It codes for CASSSPGYNQPQHF.

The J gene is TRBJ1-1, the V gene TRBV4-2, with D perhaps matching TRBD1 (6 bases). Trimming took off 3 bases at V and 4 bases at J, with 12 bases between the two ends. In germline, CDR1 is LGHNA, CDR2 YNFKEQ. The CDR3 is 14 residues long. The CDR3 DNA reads TGTGCCAGCAGCCAGAGCTCAGGGGCCACTGAAGCTTTCTTT. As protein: CASSQSSGATEAFF.

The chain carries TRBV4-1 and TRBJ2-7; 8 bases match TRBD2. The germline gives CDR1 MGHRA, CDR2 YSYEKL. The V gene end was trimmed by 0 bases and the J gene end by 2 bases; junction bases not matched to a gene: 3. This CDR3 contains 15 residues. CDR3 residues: CASSQDKAGAYEQYF. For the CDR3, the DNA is TGCGCCAGCAGCCAAGATAAAGCGGGGGCCTACGAGCAGTACTTC.

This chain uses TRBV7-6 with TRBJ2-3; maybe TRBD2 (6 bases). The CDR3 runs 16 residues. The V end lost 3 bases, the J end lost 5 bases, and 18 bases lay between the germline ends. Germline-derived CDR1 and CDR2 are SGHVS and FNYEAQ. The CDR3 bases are TGTGCCAGCAGCTTTGGCGGGGTGGCCCGGGGAGATACGCAGTATTTT. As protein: CASSFGGVARGDTQYF.

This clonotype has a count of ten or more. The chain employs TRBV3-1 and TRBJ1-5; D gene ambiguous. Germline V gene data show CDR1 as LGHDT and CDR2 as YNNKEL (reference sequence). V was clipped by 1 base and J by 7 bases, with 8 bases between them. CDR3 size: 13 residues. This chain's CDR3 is CASSQGAGQPQHF. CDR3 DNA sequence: TGTGCCAGCAGCCAAGGGGCTGGACAGCCCCAGCATTTT.

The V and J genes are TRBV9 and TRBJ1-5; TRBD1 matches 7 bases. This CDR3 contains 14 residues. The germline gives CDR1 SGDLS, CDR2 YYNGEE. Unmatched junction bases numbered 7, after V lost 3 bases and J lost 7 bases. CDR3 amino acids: CASSEGAGGQPQHF. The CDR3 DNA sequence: TGTGCCAGCAGCGAGGGAGCAGGGGGACAGCCCCAGCATTTT.

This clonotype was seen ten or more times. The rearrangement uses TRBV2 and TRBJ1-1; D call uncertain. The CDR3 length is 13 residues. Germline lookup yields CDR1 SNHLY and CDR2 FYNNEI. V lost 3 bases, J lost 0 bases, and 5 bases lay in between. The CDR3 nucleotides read TGTGCCAGCAGTGAGGCACTGAACACTGAAGCTTTCTTT. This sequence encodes CASSEALNTEAFF.

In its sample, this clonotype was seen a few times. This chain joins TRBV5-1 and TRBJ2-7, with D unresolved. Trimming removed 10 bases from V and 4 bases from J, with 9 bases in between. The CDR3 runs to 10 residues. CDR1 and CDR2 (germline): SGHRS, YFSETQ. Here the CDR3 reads CAAQRYEQYF. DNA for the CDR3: TGCGCCGCCCAACGTTACGAGCAGTACTTC.

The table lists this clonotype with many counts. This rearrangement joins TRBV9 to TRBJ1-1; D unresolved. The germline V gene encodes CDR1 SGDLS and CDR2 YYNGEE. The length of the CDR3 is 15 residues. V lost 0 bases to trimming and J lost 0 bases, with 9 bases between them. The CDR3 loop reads CASSVASGLNTEAFF. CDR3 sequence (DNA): TGTGCCAGCAGCGTAGCCTCCGGCCTGAACACTGAAGCTTTCTTT. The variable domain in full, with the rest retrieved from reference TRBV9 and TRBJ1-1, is DSGVTQTPKHLITATGQRVTLRCSPRSGDLSVYWYQQSLDQGLQFLIQYYNGEERAKGNILERFSAQQFPDLHSELNLSSLELGDSALYFCASSVASGLNTEAFFGQGTRLTVV.

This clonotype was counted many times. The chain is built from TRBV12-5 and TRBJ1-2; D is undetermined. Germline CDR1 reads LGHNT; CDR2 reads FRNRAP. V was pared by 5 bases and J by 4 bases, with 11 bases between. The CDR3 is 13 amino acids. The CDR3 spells CASGQPPGYGYTF. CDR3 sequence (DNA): TGTGCTAGTGGTCAACCTCCTGGCTATGGCTACACCTTC.

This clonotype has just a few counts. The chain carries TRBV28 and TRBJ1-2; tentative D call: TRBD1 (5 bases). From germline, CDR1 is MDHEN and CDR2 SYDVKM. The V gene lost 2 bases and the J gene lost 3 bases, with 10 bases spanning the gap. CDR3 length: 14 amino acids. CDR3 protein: CASSLPGTDYGYTF. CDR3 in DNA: TGTGCCAGCAGTTTACCCGGGACGGACTATGGCTACACCTTC.

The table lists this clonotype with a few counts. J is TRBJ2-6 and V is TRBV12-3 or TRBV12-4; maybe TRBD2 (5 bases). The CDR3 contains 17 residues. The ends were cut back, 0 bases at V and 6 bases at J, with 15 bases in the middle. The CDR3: CASSLALPGISANVLTF. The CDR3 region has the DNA TGTGCCAGCAGTTTAGCGCTCCCGGGAATCTCGGCCAACGTCCTGACTTTC.

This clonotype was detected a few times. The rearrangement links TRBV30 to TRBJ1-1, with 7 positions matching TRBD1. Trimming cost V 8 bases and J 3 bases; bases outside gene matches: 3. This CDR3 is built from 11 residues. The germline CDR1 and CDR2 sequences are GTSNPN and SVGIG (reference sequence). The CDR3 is CAGQAYTEAFF. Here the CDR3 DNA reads TGTGCCGGACAGGCGTACACTGAAGCTTTCTTT.